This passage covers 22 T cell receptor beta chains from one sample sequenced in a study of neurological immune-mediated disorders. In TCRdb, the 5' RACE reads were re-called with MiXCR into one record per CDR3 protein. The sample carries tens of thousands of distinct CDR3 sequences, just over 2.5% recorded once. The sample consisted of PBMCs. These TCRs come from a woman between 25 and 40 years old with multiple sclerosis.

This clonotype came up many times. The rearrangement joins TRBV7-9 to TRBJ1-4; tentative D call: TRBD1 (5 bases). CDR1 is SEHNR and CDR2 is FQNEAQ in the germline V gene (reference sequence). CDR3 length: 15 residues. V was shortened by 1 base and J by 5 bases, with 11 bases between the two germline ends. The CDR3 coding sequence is TGTGCCAGCAGCTTAGTGTTGGGGCCAAATGAAAAACTGTTTTTT. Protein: CASSLVLGPNEKLFF.

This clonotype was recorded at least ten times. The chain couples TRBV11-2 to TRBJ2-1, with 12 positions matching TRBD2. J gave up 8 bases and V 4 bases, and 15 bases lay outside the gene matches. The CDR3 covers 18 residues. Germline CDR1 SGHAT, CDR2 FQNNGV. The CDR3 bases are TGTGCCAGCAGCTCCCCTAGCGGGAGGGCTATCGGGGTATATGAGCAGTTCTTC. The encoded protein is CASSSPSGRAIGVYEQFF.

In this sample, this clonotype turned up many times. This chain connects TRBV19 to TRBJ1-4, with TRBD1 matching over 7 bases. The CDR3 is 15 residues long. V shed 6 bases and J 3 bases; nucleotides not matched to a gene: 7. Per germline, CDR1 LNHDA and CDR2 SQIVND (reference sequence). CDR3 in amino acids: CASRNTGTANEKLFF. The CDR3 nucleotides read TGTGCCAGTAGGAACACCGGGACAGCTAATGAAAAACTGTTTTTT.

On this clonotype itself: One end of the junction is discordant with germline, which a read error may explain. CDR3 in amino acids: CTSSLGGGNTAAFF. In DNA, the CDR3 is TGTACCAGCAGTTTGGGGGGAGGGAACACTGCAGCTTTCTTT. V gene TRBV28 combines with J gene TRBJ1-1; TRBD1 is a possible D gene (5 bases). Germline CDR1 reads MDHEN; CDR2 reads SYDVKM. CDR3 length: 14 amino acids.

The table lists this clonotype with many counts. The CDR3 protein is CSAPFERGVVTEAFF. CDR3 bases: TGCAGTGCCCCCTTTGAACGGGGGGTGGTCACTGAAGCTTTCTTT. This sequence joins TRBV20-1 and TRBJ1-1; D may be TRBD1 (5 bases). The CDR3 covers 15 residues. Germline V gene sequence: CDR1 DFQATT, CDR2 SNEGSKA (reference sequence). With 6 bases removed from V and 4 bases from J, the gap between germline ends came to 21 bases.

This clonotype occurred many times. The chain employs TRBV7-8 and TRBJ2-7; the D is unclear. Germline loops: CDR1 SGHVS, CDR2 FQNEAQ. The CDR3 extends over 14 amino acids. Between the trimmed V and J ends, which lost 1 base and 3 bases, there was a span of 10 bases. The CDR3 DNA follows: TGTGCCAGCAGCTTAGTTGGAGATTACTACGAGCAGTACTTC. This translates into CASSLVGDYYEQYF.

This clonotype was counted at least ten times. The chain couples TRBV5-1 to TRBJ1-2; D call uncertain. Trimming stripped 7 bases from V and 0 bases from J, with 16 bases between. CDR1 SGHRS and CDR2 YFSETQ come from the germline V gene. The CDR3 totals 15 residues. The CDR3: CASSVSTESNYGYTF. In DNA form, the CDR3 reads TGCGCCAGCTCCGTTTCCACCGAATCTAACTATGGCTACACCTTC. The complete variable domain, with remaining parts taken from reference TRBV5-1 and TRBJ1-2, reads KAGVTQTPRYLIKTRGQQVTLSCSPISGHRSVSWYQQTPGQGLQFLFEYFSETQRNKGNFPGRFSGRQFSNSRSEMNVSTLELGDSALYLCASSVSTESNYGYTFGSGTRLTVV.

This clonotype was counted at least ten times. The CDR3 region is CASSRRGLAGRGAYNEQFF. As DNA, the CDR3 is TGCGCCAGCAGCCGACGGGGACTAGCGGGGAGGGGGGCCTACAATGAGCAGTTCTTC. The chain carries TRBV5-1 and TRBJ2-1, with TRBD2 identical over 13 bases. J was trimmed by 2 bases and V by 4 bases; bases with no gene match: 12. From germline, CDR1 is SGHRS and CDR2 YFSETQ. The CDR3 is 19 amino acids. The variable domain in full, completed from reference TRBV5-1 and TRBJ2-1, reads KAGVTQTPRYLIKTRGQQVTLSCSPISGHRSVSWYQQTPGQGLQFLFEYFSETQRNKGNFPGRFSGRQFSNSRSEMNVSTLELGDSALYLCASSRRGLAGRGAYNEQFFGPGTRLTVL.

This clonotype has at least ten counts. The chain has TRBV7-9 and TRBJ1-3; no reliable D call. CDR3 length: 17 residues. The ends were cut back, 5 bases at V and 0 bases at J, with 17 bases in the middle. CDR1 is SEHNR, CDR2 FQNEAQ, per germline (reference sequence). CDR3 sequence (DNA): TGTGCCAGCAGCCGCGGCGTGGAGGGCTACTCTGGAAACACCATATATTTT. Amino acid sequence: CASSRGVEGYSGNTIYF. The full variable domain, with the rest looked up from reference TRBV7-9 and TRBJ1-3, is DTGVSQNPRHKITKRGQNVTFRCDPISEHNRLYWYRQTLGQGPEFLTYFQNEAQLEKSRLLSDRFSAERPKGSFSTLEIQRTEQGDSAMYLCASSRGVEGYSGNTIYFGEGSWLTVV.

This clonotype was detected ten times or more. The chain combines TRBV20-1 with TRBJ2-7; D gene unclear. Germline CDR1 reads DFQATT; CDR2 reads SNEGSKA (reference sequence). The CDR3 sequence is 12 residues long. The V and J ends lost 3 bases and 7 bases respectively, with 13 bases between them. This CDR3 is CSARVPLREQYF. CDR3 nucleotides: TGCAGTGCTAGGGTGCCTCTGAGAGAGCAGTACTTC.

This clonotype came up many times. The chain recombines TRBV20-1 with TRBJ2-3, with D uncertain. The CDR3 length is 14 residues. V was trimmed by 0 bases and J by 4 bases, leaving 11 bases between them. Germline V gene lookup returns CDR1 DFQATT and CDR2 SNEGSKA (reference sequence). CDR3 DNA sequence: TGCAGTGCTAGAGAATCTGTGTTACCAGATACGCAGTATTTT. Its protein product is CSARESVLPDTQYF.

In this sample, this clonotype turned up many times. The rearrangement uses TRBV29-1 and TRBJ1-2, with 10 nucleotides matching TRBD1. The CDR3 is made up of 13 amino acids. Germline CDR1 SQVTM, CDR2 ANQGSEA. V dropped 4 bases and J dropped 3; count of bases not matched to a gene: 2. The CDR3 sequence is CSVGTGGDYGYTF. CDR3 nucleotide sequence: TGCAGCGTTGGGACAGGGGGTGACTATGGCTACACCTTC.

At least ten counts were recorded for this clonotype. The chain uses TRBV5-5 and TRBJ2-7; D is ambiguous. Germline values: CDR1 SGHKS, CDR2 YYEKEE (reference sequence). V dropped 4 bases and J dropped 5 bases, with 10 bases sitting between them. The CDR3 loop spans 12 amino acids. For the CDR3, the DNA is TGTGCCAGCAGCCCTAGAGGCGACGAGCAGTACTTC. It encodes CASSPRGDEQYF.

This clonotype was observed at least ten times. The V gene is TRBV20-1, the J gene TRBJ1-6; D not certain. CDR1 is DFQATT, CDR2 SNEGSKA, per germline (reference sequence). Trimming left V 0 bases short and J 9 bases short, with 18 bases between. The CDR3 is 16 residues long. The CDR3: CSARDTSASAGSPLHF. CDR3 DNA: TGCAGTGCTAGAGATACTTCGGCCTCCGCTGGTTCACCCCTCCACTTT.

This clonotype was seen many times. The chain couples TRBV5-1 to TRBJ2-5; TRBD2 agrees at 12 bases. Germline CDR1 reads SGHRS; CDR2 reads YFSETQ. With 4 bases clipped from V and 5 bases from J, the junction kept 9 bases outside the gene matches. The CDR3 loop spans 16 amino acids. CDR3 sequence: CASSPAGTSGLETQYF. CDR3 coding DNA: TGCGCCAGCAGCCCAGCCGGGACTAGCGGGTTGGAGACCCAGTACTTC.

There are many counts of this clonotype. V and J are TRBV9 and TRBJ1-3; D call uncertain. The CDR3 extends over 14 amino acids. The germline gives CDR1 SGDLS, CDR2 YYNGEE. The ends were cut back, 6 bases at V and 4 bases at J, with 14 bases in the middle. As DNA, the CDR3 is TGTGCCAGCAACGTTGACGGTTTGGGAAACACCATATATTTT. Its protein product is CASNVDGLGNTIYF.

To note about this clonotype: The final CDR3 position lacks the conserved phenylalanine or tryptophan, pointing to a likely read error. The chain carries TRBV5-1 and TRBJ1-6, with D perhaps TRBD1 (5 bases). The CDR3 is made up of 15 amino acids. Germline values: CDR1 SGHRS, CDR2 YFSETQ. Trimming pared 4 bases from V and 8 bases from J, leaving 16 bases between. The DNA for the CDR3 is TGCGCCAGCAGCGCCCGGGACCCTATGGATTCACCCCTCCACAAT. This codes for CASSARDPMDSPLHN.

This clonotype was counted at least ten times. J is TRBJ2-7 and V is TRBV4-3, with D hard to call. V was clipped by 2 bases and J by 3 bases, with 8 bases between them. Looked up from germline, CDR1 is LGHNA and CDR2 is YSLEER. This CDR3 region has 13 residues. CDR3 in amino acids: CASSQSPDYEQYF. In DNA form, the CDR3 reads TGCGCCAGCAGCCAATCCCCAGACTACGAGCAGTACTTC.

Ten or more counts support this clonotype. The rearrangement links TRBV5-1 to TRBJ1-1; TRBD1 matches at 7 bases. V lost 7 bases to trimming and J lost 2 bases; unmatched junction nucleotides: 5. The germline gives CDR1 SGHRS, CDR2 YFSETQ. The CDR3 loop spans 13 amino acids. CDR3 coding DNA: TGCGCCAGCTTCCGGGACAGTAACACTGAAGCTTTCTTT. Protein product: CASFRDSNTEAFF.

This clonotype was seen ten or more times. The CDR3 loop is CASTLNTGAGTEAFF. The CDR3 bases are TGTGCCAGCACCCTCAATACCGGGGCGGGAACTGAAGCTTTCTTT. This chain connects TRBV7-9 to TRBJ1-1; tentatively, D is TRBD1 (5 bases). V was trimmed by 7 bases and J by 5 bases, leaving 20 bases between them. In germline, CDR1 is SEHNR, CDR2 FQNEAQ (reference sequence). This CDR3 is built from 15 residues.

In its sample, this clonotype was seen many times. CDR3: CASSSGTSGLNEQFF. The CDR3 region has the DNA TGCGCCAGCAGCTCCGGGACTAGCGGGCTCAATGAGCAGTTCTTC. This chain joins TRBV4-1 and TRBJ2-1; the match to TRBD2 covers 12 bases. The CDR3 totals 15 residues. The J segment lost 6 bases and the V segment lost 5 bases, leaving 5 bases of the junction unmatched. Germline V gene lookup returns CDR1 MGHRA and CDR2 YSYEKL.

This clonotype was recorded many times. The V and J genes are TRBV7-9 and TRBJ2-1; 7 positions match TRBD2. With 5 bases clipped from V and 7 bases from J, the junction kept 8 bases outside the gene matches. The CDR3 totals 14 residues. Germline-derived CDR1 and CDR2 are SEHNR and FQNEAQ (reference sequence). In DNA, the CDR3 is TGTGCCAGCAGCCTCAGCTGGGGGGGGAATGAGCAGTTCTTC. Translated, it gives CASSLSWGGNEQFF.